This passage covers 11 T cell receptor beta chains from one sample sequenced in a study of blood T cell repertoires in COVID-19. Measured with immunoSEQ multiplex PCR; TCRdb has only the in-frame clones, and not every one. The sample has 150,000 to 200,000 clones, roughly 91% seen once; the top ten hold around 4.6%. Sequencing input: peripheral blood. These receptors were obtained from a woman between 50 and 59 years old with acute or convalescent COVID-19.

The rearrangement joins TRBV24-1 to TRBJ2-1; tentatively, D is TRBD2 (5 bases). The germline V and J ends were trimmed by 5 bases and 4 bases, with 8 bases remaining between them. This CDR3 is built from 13 residues. Germline CDR1 KGHDR, CDR2 SFDVKD. The CDR3 DNA follows: TGTGCCACCAGTGCCCCGGGGTACAATGAGCAGTTCTTC. As protein: CATSAPGYNEQFF.

The genes are TRBV5-6 and TRBJ2-1, with D perhaps matching TRBD1 (6 bases). Germline V lookup: CDR1 SGHDT, CDR2 YYEEEE. The CDR3 runs to 12 residues. Deletions cut 2 bases from V and 10 bases from J, with 10 bases between. CDR3 coding DNA: TGTGCCAGCAGCTTCACAGGGAGCGAGCAGTTCTTC. It encodes CASSFTGSEQFF.

The chain recombines TRBV7-9 with TRBJ2-7; D is perhaps TRBD2 (6 bases). Germline-derived CDR1 and CDR2 are SEHNR and FQNEAQ (reference sequence). This CDR3 region has 17 residues. V was clipped by 2 bases and J by 2 bases, with 19 bases between them. Here the CDR3 reads CASSLSSRGSGAYEQYF. The CDR3 DNA reads TGTGCCAGCAGCTTAAGTTCGCGAGGTAGCGGAGCCTACGAGCAGTACTTC.

The chain links TRBV6-5 to TRBJ1-1, with TRBD1 matching 8 bases. This CDR3 is 15 amino acids long. V lost 5 bases, J lost 4 bases, and 9 bases stayed unmatched. Germline values: CDR1 MNHEY, CDR2 SVGAGI. CDR3 in amino acids: CASSKLGTGGTEAFF. The CDR3 nucleotides are TGTGCCAGCAGTAAACTTGGGACAGGCGGCACTGAAGCTTTCTTT.

V is TRBV29-1 and J is TRBJ1-2, with unresolved D. Germline CDR1 and CDR2: SQVTM and ANQGSEA. The CDR3 is 12 residues long. V was shortened by 0 bases and J by 7 bases, with 9 bases between the two germline ends. In DNA form, the CDR3 reads TGCAGCGTTGAAGAGTTTCCCGGTGGCTACACCTTC. Protein: CSVEEFPGGYTF.

This chain uses TRBV4-2 with TRBJ1-6; a weak D match, TRBD1 (6 bases). CDR1 and CDR2 from the germline V gene are LGHNA and YNFKEQ. CDR3 length: 19 amino acids. V shed 1 base and J shed 9 bases, with 25 bases lying between them. The DNA for the CDR3 is TGTGCCAGCAGCCAAGGGGTCGGCAGGGGCTCCCACTCGGGTTCACCCCTCCACTTT. It yields the protein CASSQGVGRGSHSGSPLHF.

The chain employs TRBV3-1 (or the pseudogene TRBV3-2) and TRBJ2-7, with 15 bases matching TRBD2. The CDR3 contains 16 residues. Looked up from germline, CDR1 is LGHDT and CDR2 is YNNKEL (reference sequence). Trimming removed 4 bases from V and 5 bases from J; junction bases left unmatched: 6. CDR3 in DNA: TGTGCCAGCAGCCCGGGACTAGCGGGGGGACCCAACGAGCAGTACTTC. It yields the protein CASSPGLAGGPNEQYF.

The gene calls are TRBV6-2 or TRBV6-3 and TRBJ2-5, with 9 bases that match TRBD2. V dropped 0 bases and J dropped 1; count of bases not matched to a gene: 15. The CDR3 is made up of 20 amino acids. The germline V gene has CDR1 MNHEY and CDR2 SVGEGT. The CDR3 sequence: CASSYSFVLELAGIQETQYF. The CDR3 DNA reads as TGTGCCAGCAGTTACTCGTTCGTGCTTGAGCTAGCGGGAATCCAAGAGACCCAGTACTTC.

This sequence joins TRBV28 and TRBJ2-7, with a tentative D call TRBD1 (5 bases). With 2 bases removed from V and 4 bases from J, the gap between germline ends came to 9 bases. The CDR3 is 13 residues long. Germline lookup yields CDR1 MDHEN and CDR2 SYDVKM. Here the CDR3 DNA reads TGTGCCAGCAGTTTAGGACAAATATACGAGCAGTACTTC. This translates into CASSLGQIYEQYF.

V gene TRBV3-1 (or the pseudogene TRBV3-2) combines with J gene TRBJ1-2, with TRBD1 matching over 8 bases. The CDR3 length is 17 residues. V lost 4 bases to trimming and J lost 0 bases; unmatched junction nucleotides: 10. CDR1 is LGHDT and CDR2 is YNNKEL in the germline V gene (reference sequence). The DNA of the CDR3 is TGTGCCAGCAGCCCCGAGACAGGGGCAAGCCCTAACTATGGCTACACCTTC. It is translated as CASSPETGASPNYGYTF.

This chain uses TRBV2 with TRBJ1-1; D uncertain. CDR1 is SNHLY, CDR2 FYNNEI, per germline. The V end was cut by 2 bases, the J end by 0 bases, with 13 bases between. This CDR3 has 16 amino acids. The CDR3 here is CASSEWVSSVNTEAFF. DNA for the CDR3: TGTGCCAGCAGTGAATGGGTGAGCAGCGTGAACACTGAAGCTTTCTTT.